This T cell receptor (beta chain) was sequenced in a study of tumor-infiltrating lymphocytes in primary liver carcinoma (dated by TCRdb to between 2016 and 2019). With regard to the full study: Of the five patients (three men and two women, aged 30 to 69 years), four had hepatocellular carcinoma and one had combined HCC and intrahepatic cholangiocarcinoma. High reproducibility was observed for the technical replicate repertoires, with mean shared-clone rates roughly 0.89 and correlation coefficients above 0.98. A total of 35 or so specimens from 5 patients underwent TCRbeta repertoire sequencing, comprising 25 or so tumor regions, 5 adjacent noncancerous liver tissues and 5 peripheral blood samples. To link TCRbeta repertoire diversity to the local molecular phenotype, the roughly 23 tumor region samples were profiled with Agilent mRNA microarrays. The tumors of the five patients were staged as T1-T3 N0M0, with maximum diameters ranging from about 4.2 to 11 cm. Each sample produced about 3.5 to 8 million productive TCRbeta reads, and read depth showed no significant difference between tissue types. Across five regions of each liver tumor, along with adjacent normal tissue and blood, the study brought together TCRbeta repertoire sequencing, expression microarrays and whole-exome sequencing. The full study reports these points: Since the samples were bulk and unsorted, there was no way to compare CD4+ and CD8+ T cell repertoires. The study included only four or five patients, and the authors note findings should be validated in a larger study. Consistent with antigen-driven expansion, pairs of tumor regions showed higher repertoire overlap (mean roughly 36%) than either tumor-adjacent pairs (roughly 17%) or tumor-blood pairs (roughly 15%). Only roughly 7-24% of top clones appeared in all five regions of a tumor, which suggests that tumor-infiltrating T cells are spatially heterogeneous. Because only the TCR beta chain was sequenced and unpaired alpha chains were not captured, true repertoire diversity is likely underestimated. The top 250 clones made up a significantly larger repertoire fraction in tumors than in blood (p = 0.039).

Total RNA and DNA were co-extracted from about 19-30 mg of bulk tissue with the AllPrep DNA/RNA mini kit, without cell sorting. Between late 2015 and early 2016, about 5 patients in China with histopathologically diagnosed primary liver carcinoma had their tumors surgically resected. Chronic HBV infection was present in the patients, and the patients were treatment-naive at sampling. Each tumor was sampled at five spatially separated regions: the superior, inferior, left-lateral and right-lateral poles and the tumor centre. Histology showed that every tumor sample contained more than 80% viable tumor cells. Fresh tumor and adjacent tissue pieces were bisected; one half was stored in RNAlater at -80°C, the other sent for histology. Concerning this clonotype itself: No antigen is known for it. A junction boundary mismatches the germline segment, possibly from a read error.

TCRbeta-specific cDNA was reverse-transcribed from around 500 ng total RNA using a constant-region primer and ProtoScript II reverse transcriptase. The TCRbeta libraries were prepared through three rounds of nested multiplex PCR following a slightly modified ARM-PCR procedure. Each of the first two PCR rounds ran for approximately 9 cycles and used multiplex TRBV1-TRBV30 forward primers together with a Cbeta reverse primer. Sample barcodes and Illumina adapters were added in a final 25-cycle PCR with Deep VentR polymerase. Amplicons of 200-500 bp were gel-purified with a QIAquick gel extraction kit before sequencing. An Illumina HiSeq 2500 was used to sequence the TCRbeta amplicons with 250-bp paired-end reads. Per the source publication's procedure: Reads were quality-trimmed with Trimmomatic v0.33, and paired reads were merged with FLASH v1.2.11 to recover full CDR3 sequences. MiGEC v1.2.1b assigned V, D and J germline segments to the rearranged TCRbeta sequences. Clonotype statistics, along with Shannon-Wiener diversity indices, were calculated using VDJtools v1.0.0. To reduce sampling bias, subsequent analyses other than the diversity analysis used only the 250 most abundant clonotypes in each sample. Starting from the raw public reads, TCRdb applied fastp trimming at Q25, assembled clones with MiXCR and retained in-frame beta chains. Each CDR3 protein appears once, grouped with its most common genes and DNA. The V and J calls shown here were made by TCRdb, not taken from the authors' results. This sample comprises about 54,000 distinct CDR3 sequences, over 65% of them detected only once. About 26% of the sample is in the top ten clones.

From a lookup of the germline V gene, CDR1 and CDR2 are MDHEN and SYDVKM. CDR3 length: 13 amino acids, cysteine to phenylalanine. Only the CDR3 DNA stays, 39 bases, in frame from base 1. The rearranged chain carries TRBV28 and TRBJ2-1, with TRBD1 tentatively as D gene (6 bases match). This sequence originates from a man aged 40-50 years with primary liver carcinoma and hepatitis B virus infection. What was sequenced was liver tumor tissue from sampling region 2. The sample's cell subset or site label is to be understood as: tumor region T2, inferior pole. The CDR3 protein sequence reads: CASSPSGAEEQLF. The DNA sequence is given as TGTGCCAGCAGTCCTTCAGGGGCCGAGGAGCAGCTCTTC.